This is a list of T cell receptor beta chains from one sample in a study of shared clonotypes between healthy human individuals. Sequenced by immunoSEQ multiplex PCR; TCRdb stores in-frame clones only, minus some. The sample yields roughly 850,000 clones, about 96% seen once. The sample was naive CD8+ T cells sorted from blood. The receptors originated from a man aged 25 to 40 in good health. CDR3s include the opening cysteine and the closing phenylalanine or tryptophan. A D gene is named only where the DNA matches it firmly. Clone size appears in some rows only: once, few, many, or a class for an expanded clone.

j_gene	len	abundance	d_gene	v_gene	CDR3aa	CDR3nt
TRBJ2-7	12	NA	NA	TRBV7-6	CASSPSGYEQYF	TGTGCCAGCAGCCCCAGCGGCTACGAGCAGTACTTC
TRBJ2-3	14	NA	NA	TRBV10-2	CASSEGGPTDTQYF	TGCGCCAGCAGTGAGGGAGGGCCAACAGATACGCAGTATTTT
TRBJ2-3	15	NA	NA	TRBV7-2	CASSPHRQRTDTQYF	TGTGCCAGCAGCCCCCACAGACAGAGGACTGATACGCAGTATTTT
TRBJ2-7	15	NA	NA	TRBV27	CASSLGRGPYYEQYF	TGTGCCAGCAGTTTAGGTCGAGGGCCTTACTACGAGCAGTACTTC
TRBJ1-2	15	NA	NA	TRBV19	CASSIERVGLRGYTF	TGTGCCAGTAGTATAGAGAGGGTCGGCCTTCGAGGCTACACCTTC
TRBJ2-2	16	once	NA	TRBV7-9	CAPGSGAEFATGELFF	TGTGCCCCCGGGTCCGGAGCGGAATTTGCTACCGGGGAGCTGTTTTTT
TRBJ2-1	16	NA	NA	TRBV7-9	CASSSLLGVSYNEQFF	TGTGCCAGCAGCTCCTTGCTGGGGGTCTCCTACAATGAGCAGTTCTTC
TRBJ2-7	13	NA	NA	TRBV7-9	CASSKTASYEQYF	TGTGCCAGCAGCAAGACAGCTTCCTACGAGCAGTACTTC
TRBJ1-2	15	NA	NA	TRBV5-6	CASSSTPTARGGYTF	TGTGCCAGCAGCTCGACCCCGACGGCCAGAGGGGGCTACACCTTC
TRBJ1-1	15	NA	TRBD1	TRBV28	CASSLSGTGATEAFF	TGTGCCAGCAGTTTATCCGGGACAGGGGCCACTGAAGCTTTCTTT
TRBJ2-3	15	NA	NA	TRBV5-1	CASSPTRGARDTQYF	TGCGCCAGCAGCCCGACCAGGGGAGCACGAGATACGCAGTATTTT
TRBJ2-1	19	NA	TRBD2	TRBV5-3	CARSLSGLAGRLSYNEQFF	TGTGCCAGAAGCTTGTCGGGACTAGCGGGACGCCTCTCCTACAATGAGCAGTTCTTC
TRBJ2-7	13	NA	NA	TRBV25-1	CASSDKTTYEQYF	TGTGCCAGCAGTGATAAGACTACTTACGAGCAGTACTTC
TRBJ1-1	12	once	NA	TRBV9	CASSVGGGEAFF	TGTGCCAGCAGCGTAGGTGGAGGTGAAGCTTTCTTT
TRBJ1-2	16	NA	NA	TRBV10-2	CASSESGAEDSYGYTF	TGCGCCAGCAGTGAGTCAGGGGCCGAGGACAGCTATGGCTACACCTTC
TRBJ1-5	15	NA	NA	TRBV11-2	CASSVGQNGNQPQHF	TGTGCCAGCAGCGTTGGACAAAATGGCAATCAGCCCCAGCATTTT
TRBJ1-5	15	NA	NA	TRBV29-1	CSVVDRTGDNQPQHF	TGCAGCGTCGTCGACCGGACCGGCGACAATCAGCCCCAGCATTTT
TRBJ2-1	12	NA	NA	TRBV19	CASKDRSVEQFF	TGTGCCAGTAAGGACCGATCCGTTGAGCAGTTCTTC
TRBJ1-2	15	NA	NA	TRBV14	CASSQERGNRYGYTF	TGTGCCAGCAGCCAAGAGAGGGGGAATCGCTATGGCTACACCTTC
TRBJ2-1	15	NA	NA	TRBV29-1	CSVEDLLLSYNEQFF	TGCAGCGTTGAAGATCTATTATTGTCCTACAATGAGCAGTTCTTC
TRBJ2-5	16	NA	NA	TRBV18	CASSPRVNVGTETQYF	TGTGCCAGCTCACCACGCGTCAATGTTGGGACGGAGACCCAGTACTTC
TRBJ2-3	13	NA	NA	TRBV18	CASSPVGTDTQYF	TGTGCCAGCTCACCCGTAGGGACAGATACGCAGTATTTT
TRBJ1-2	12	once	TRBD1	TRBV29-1	CSVSRQGGGYTF	TGCAGCGTTTCCCGACAGGGCGGTGGCTACACCTTC
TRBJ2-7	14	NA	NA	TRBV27	CASSLTSSGLEQYF	TGTGCCAGCAGTTTAACCTCCAGTGGGCTCGAGCAGTACTTC
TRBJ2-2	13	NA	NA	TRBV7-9	CASSFREPGELFF	TGTGCCAGCAGCTTCAGAGAACCCGGGGAGCTGTTTTTT
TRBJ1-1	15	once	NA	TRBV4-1	CASSQAQQGNTEAFF	TGCGCCAGCAGCCAAGCTCAGCAGGGAAACACTGAAGCTTTCTTT
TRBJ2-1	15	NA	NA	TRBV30	CAYSTVATYDNEQFF	TGTGCCTATAGTACTGTAGCGACATATGACAATGAGCAGTTCTTC
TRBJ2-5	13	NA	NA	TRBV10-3	CAISTTATETQYF	TGTGCCATCAGTACGACAGCGACGGAGACCCAGTACTTC
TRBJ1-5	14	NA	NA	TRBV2	CASKRILDNQPQHF	TGTGCCAGCAAGAGGATCCTTGACAATCAGCCCCAGCATTTT
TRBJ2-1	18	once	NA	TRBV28	CASSSVIYSRRDYNEQFF	TGTGCCAGCAGTTCCGTCATATATTCTAGGCGGGACTACAATGAGCAGTTCTTC
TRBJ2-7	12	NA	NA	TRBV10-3	CAISRQVYEQYF	TGTGCCATCAGTCGACAGGTCTACGAGCAGTACTTC
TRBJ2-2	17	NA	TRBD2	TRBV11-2	CASSPGLAGPNTGELFF	TGTGCCAGCAGTCCGGGACTAGCGGGACCGAACACCGGGGAGCTGTTTTTT
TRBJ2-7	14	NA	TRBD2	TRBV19	CASSAGGPIYEQYF	TGTGCCAGTAGTGCGGGGGGACCAATCTACGAGCAGTACTTC
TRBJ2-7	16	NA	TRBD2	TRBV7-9	CASSLGTSDSSYEQYF	TGTGCCAGCAGCTTAGGGACTAGCGACTCTTCCTACGAGCAGTACTTC
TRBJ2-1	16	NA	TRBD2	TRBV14	CASSRSASGRDNEQFF	TGTGCCAGCAGCCGCAGTGCGAGCGGGAGAGATAATGAGCAGTTCTTC
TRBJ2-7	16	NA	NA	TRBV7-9	CASSLGPGSSSYEQYF	TGTGCCAGCAGCTTAGGACCGGGAAGCAGCTCCTACGAGCAGTACTTC
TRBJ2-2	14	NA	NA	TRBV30	CAWSSSPGGGELFF	TGTGCCTGGAGTTCCTCCCCAGGTGGTGGGGAGCTGTTTTTT
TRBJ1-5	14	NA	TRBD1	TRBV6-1	CASSGGTGAQPQHF	TGTGCCAGCAGTGGTGGGACAGGGGCTCAGCCCCAGCATTTT
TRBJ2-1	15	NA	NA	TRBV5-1	CASSLWGSEANEQFF	TGCGCCAGCAGCTTGTGGGGTTCTGAGGCTAATGAGCAGTTCTTC
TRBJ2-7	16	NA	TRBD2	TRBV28	CASSTATTSGKYEQYF	TGTGCCAGCAGCACGGCCACGACTAGCGGGAAGTACGAGCAGTACTTC
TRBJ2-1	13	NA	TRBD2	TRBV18	CASSMTSFNEQFF	TGTGCCAGCTCAATGACTAGCTTCAATGAGCAGTTCTTC
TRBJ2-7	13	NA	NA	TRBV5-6	CASSFGSVYEQYF	TGTGCCAGCAGCTTTGGGTCTGTTTACGAGCAGTACTTC
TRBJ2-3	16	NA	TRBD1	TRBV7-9	CASSPRQGVIVGTQYF	TGTGCCAGCAGCCCACGACAGGGGGTTATAGTTGGTACGCAGTATTTT
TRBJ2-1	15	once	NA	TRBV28	CASSLGGGTMDEQFF	TGTGCCAGCAGTTTAGGAGGGGGGACTATGGATGAGCAGTTCTTC
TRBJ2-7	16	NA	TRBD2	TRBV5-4	CASSLDPGLAVYEQYF	TGTGCCAGCAGCTTAGATCCGGGACTAGCGGTTTACGAGCAGTACTTC
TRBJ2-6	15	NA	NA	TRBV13	CASSYTLSGANVLTF	TGTGCCAGCAGCTATACCCTCTCTGGGGCCAACGTCCTGACTTTC
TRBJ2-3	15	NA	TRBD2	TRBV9	CASSPQGLAGDTQYF	TGTGCCAGCAGCCCCCAGGGACTAGCAGGCGATACGCAGTATTTT
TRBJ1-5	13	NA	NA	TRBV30	CAWSVQGDQPQHF	TGTGCCTGGAGTGTACAGGGAGATCAGCCCCAGCATTTT
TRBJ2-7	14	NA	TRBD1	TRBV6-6	CASSDTTGAYEQYF	TGTGCCAGCAGCGACACGACAGGGGCCTACGAGCAGTACTTC
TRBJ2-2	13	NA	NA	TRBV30	CAWSGRAYGELFF	TGTGCCTGGAGTGGCAGGGCCTATGGGGAGCTGTTTTTT
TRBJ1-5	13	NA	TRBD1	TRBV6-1	CASRTGGSQPQHF	TGTGCCAGCAGGACAGGGGGCTCACAGCCCCAGCATTTT
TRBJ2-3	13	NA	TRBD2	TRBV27	CASSLGGGDEQYF	TGTGCCAGCAGTTTAGGCGGGGGGGATGAGCAGTATTTT
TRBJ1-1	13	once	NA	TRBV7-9	CASSWSPDTEAFF	TGTGCCAGCAGCTGGTCCCCAGACACTGAAGCTTTCTTT
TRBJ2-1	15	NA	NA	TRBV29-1	CSVEVPDVGYNEQFF	TGCAGCGTTGAAGTCCCGGACGTAGGATACAATGAGCAGTTCTTC
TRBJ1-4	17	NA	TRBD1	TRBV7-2	CASSQIRRGTENEKLFF	TGTGCCAGCAGCCAAATCCGCCGGGGGACAGAAAATGAAAAACTGTTTTTT
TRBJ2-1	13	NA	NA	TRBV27	CASSPGPYNEQFF	TGTGCCAGCAGTCCCGGGCCCTACAATGAGCAGTTCTTC
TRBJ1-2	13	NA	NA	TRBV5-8	CASRPSGGYGYTF	TGTGCCAGCAGACCCTCGGGGGGCTATGGCTACACCTTC
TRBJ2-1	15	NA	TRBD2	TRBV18	CASSPGLAGDNEQFF	TGTGCCAGCTCACCAGGACTAGCGGGAGACAATGAGCAGTTCTTC
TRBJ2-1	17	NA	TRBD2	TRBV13	CASSLASSGRVRNEQFF	TGTGCCAGCAGCCTTGCGTCTAGCGGGAGAGTGCGCAATGAGCAGTTCTTC
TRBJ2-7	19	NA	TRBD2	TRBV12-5	CASGRRRTSGRNQSYEQYF	TGTGCTAGTGGACGACGGAGGACTAGCGGGAGGAATCAATCCTACGAGCAGTACTTC